One T cell receptor (beta chain) is described in this entry. Its binding antigen is unknown. The record has no base qualities; no much larger clone is one base away. Library prep was done by 5' RACE. The sequencing machine was an Illumina HiSeq 2500. The second PCR ran for about 6 to 12 cycles and used a J-beta primer mix along with a sample-barcoded 5' primer. Each TCR beta cDNA molecule received a unique molecular identifier from a template-switch 5' adaptor carrying 12 random nucleotides. Each sample yielded at least 3 million CDR3-containing paired-end reads. First-strand cDNA synthesis was performed from all RNA using the Mint cDNA synthesis kit, with priming by a TRBC-specific oligonucleotide. Following uracil-DNA glycosylase treatment, a first 18-cycle PCR with universal primers M1SS and BC2_uni_R was performed on all cDNA. In the source study's methods: For normalization, 1 million high-quality reads were randomly selected from each sample, with every read carrying a distinct molecular identifier. Reads with shared molecular identifiers were discarded instead of being binned into consensus sequences. MiTCR, run with a Q25 quality threshold and the strictest error-elimination algorithm, handled CDR3 identification, clonotype clustering and error correction. A nonparametric unseen species model using Euler transformation provided a lower-bound estimate of total TCR beta diversity. The raw public reads went through TCRdb reprocessing: fastp at Q25, MiXCR clone calling, in-frame beta chains kept. Rows with one shared CDR3 protein collapse into an entry with the most common genes and DNA. TCRdb assigned the V and J calls; the authors' analysis was not used. A total of over a million distinct CDR3 sequences appear in this sample, roughly 45% of them only once. Together, the top ten hold 18% of the sample.

This sample stems from a study of blood T cells in healthy people across ages (dated by TCRdb to between 2014 and 2016). Regarding the complete study: In model experiments, roughly one uniquely barcoded TCR beta cDNA molecule per two T cells was captured by template switching. The donors were split into four age groups: young (average 16 years), middle-aged (roughly 39), aged (about 62) and long-lived (roughly 77). Donors of different ages were randomly distributed across sequencing lanes to avoid experimental bias. Using deep sequencing normalized with unique cDNA molecular identifiers, the study measured how TCR beta repertoire diversity changes with age. For two donors (one aged 18 to 29 and one aged 80 or older), the study analyzed two additional independent replicas of 1 million unique cDNA reads from the same blood draw. What the study reported, not specific to this receptor: As age increased, observed TCR beta diversity per million T cells dropped in a roughly linear way, and a significant reduction was already evident by age 40. Because profiling used bulk unsorted PBMCs, naive and antigen-experienced compartments could not be compared conclusively. The long-lived group showed more naive CD4+ T cells, fewer expanded clones and increased TCR diversity than the aged group, suggesting age selection. Donor CMV infection status was unknown, potentially confounding age-related changes in expanded clonotypes. Estimates of total diversity based on one million sequenced T cells were considered lower bounds and underestimates. Observed TCR beta diversity correlated strongly with the percentage of naive T cells measured by flow cytometry.

Systemically healthy Caucasian individuals from Russia, 35 to 50 in total and aged roughly 6 to 100 years, were included as donors. Each donor gave ten milliliters of peripheral blood, drawn into EDTA-treated Vacutainer tubes. Ficoll-Paque density-gradient centrifugation was used to isolate PBMCs, with at least 6.5 million per sample. Trizol reagent was used to extract total RNA from PBMCs, with at least 6 micrograms per sample. Naive CD45RAhigh/CD27high T cell percentages were measured by flow cytometry on a PBMC aliquot from every donor. Sequencing was carried out using blood. This receptor was obtained from a woman aged 60-75 years in good health.

DNA sequence: TGTGCCAGCCACCGGACCTACAATGAGCAGTTCTTC. Translated, it reads CASHRTYNEQFF. The rearranged chain carries TRBV28 and TRBJ2-1; a confident D gene designation cannot be given. From cysteine to phenylalanine, the CDR3 is 12 amino acids long. CDR3 DNA is the only sequence kept; it has 36 bases, read in frame from the first base. CDR1 and CDR2, looked up from the germline V gene, are MDHEN and SYDVKM. V is cut by 8 bases and J by 2 bases, and the space between the germline ends is 7 bases.